This T cell receptor (beta chain) derives from a study of blood T cell repertoires in COVID-19. Study-level background: Both acute and convalescent COVID-19 samples were obtained from the United States, Italy and Spain. Nucleic acid was either cDNA or gDNA, and it came from T cells, B-cell-depleted T cells, or PBMCs.

This CDR3 comprises 16 residues. V was shortened by 1 base and J by 8 bases, with 18 bases between the two germline ends. Germline CDR1 is SGHAT and CDR2 is FQNNGV. Some clones are missing from TCRdb's copy, which holds only in-frame ones; the method was immunoSEQ multiplex PCR. The sample holds about 320,000 clones; roughly 86% are singletons and the top ten take approximately 12%. The sequence was collected from a woman in her thirties with COVID-19, enrolled during active disease. The specimen sequenced was peripheral blood. The genes are TRBV11-2 and TRBJ2-1, with D maybe TRBD1 (6 bases). The CDR3 nucleotides read TGTGCCAGCAGCTTAGGGTGGCAGGGGAAGGGGGATGAGCAGTTCTTC. This codes for CASSLGWQGKGDEQFF.